This T cell receptor (beta chain) is from a study of post-analysis software for immune sequencing data. Whole-study findings and limits: Five or six TRBV segments, TRBV5-6, TRBV5-1 and TRBV20-1 among them, were found more frequent in patients than controls.

The CDR3 loop spans 13 amino acids. Looked up from germline, CDR1 is DFQATT and CDR2 is SNEGSKA (reference sequence). The V end lost 7 bases, the J end lost 0 bases, and 10 bases lay between the germline ends. A remark on this clonotype: Antigen: not known.

Prepared libraries of TCR beta cDNA carried unique molecular identifiers. TCRdb reanalysed the PCR reads using MiXCR and keeps one entry per CDR3 protein. Altogether hundreds of thousands of distinct CDR3 sequences are present, just under 30% being singletons, with the ten largest covering about 0.5%. The clonotype was recovered from a girl aged 5-17 years with multiple sclerosis. The J gene is TRBJ2-1, the V gene TRBV20-1; D call uncertain. Material for sequencing was blood. The DNA of the CDR3 is TGCAGTGTCCCGACAAGCTCCTACAATGAGCAGTTCTTC. Amino acid sequence: CSVPTSSYNEQFF.